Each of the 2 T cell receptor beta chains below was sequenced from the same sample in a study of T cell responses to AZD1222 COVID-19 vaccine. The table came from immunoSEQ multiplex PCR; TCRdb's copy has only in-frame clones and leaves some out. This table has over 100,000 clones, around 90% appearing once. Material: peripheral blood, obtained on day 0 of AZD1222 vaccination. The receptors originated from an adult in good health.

CDR3 sequence (DNA): TGTGCCAGCACCCCTCGTTATACAGATACGCAGTATTTT. This encodes CASTPRYTDTQYF. The rearrangement uses TRBV6-5 and TRBJ2-3; D call uncertain. The CDR3 sequence is 13 residues long. V lost 7 bases and J lost 3, with 11 bases in between. The germline gives CDR1 MNHEY, CDR2 SVGAGI.

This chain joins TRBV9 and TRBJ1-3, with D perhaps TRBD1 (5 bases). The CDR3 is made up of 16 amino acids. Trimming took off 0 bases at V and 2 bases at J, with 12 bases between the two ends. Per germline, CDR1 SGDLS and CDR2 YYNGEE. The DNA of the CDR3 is TGTGCCAGCAGCGTAGTCGGGGCCCTCGCTGGAAACACCATATATTTT. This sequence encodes CASSVVGALAGNTIYF.